The 10 T cell receptor beta chains below all came from one sample that was sequenced in a study of molecular identifiers for immune sequencing clone quantification. TCRdb processed the PCR reads anew with MiXCR; each CDR3 protein has one entry. Among 68,000 or so distinct CDR3 sequences, 15% to 20% were seen once, and the ten largest hold 1.3% to 1.5%. Sequenced input: naive CD8+ T cells from blood, with Jurkat cell RNA spiked in. Sample subset: FACS-sorted CD8+CD4-CCR7+CD45RA+ naive T cells. The receptors come from a human donor in good health. Some libraries in this study had Jurkat cell RNA spiked in.

There are many counts of this clonotype. J is TRBJ2-5 and V is TRBV2, with TRBD1 identical over 8 bases. The trim removed 10 bases at V and 4 bases at J, leaving 8 bases unmatched. Germline V CDR1 and CDR2: SNHLY, FYNNEI. The CDR3 extends over 13 amino acids. CDR3 nucleotide sequence: TGTGCCACAGCCGGACAGGGCCGAGAGACCCAGTACTTC. Translation gives CATAGQGRETQYF.

Ten or more counts support this clonotype. The chain recombines TRBV13 with TRBJ1-1; D might be TRBD1 (5 bases). CDR3 length: 16 amino acids. Per germline, CDR1 PRHDT and CDR2 FYEKMQ (reference sequence). V was clipped by 0 bases and J by 5 bases, with 16 bases between them. The chain's CDR3 is CASSLGPTGLSTEAFF. CDR3 nucleotide sequence: TGTGCCAGCAGCTTAGGGCCAACAGGTTTGTCGACTGAAGCTTTCTTT.

This clonotype was found many times. The chain combines TRBV7-9 with TRBJ2-4, with TRBD1 matching over 7 bases. CDR3 length: 15 residues. Germline V CDR1 and CDR2: SEHNR, FQNEAQ (reference sequence). Unmatched junction bases numbered 13, after V lost 5 bases and J lost 9 bases. CDR3 in DNA: TGTGCCAGCAGCATTACGGCCGGGACAGAGCCCATTCAGTACTTC. This translates into CASSITAGTEPIQYF.

Concerning this clonotype itself: A clone one base away is much larger, so this may be a read error. The chain joins TRBV7-8 to TRBJ1-1, with D perhaps matching TRBD1 (6 bases). This CDR3 has 14 amino acids. Germline V lookup: CDR1 SGHVS, CDR2 FQNEAQ. The CDR3 is CASSLVGRGYEAYF. The CDR3 DNA sequence: TGTGCCAGCAGCTTAGTGGGGAGGGGGTATGAAGCTTACTTT.

This clonotype showed up many times. The rearrangement joins TRBV4-2 to TRBJ2-5; D is unresolved. CDR3 size: 17 residues. CDR1 is LGHNA, CDR2 YNFKEQ, per germline. Between the trimmed V and J ends, which lost 4 bases and 5 bases, there was a span of 23 bases. The CDR3, as DNA: TGTGCCAGCAGCCCCGAGCCCCGGGCCAATTCTGGGGAGACCCAGTACTTC. It codes for CASSPEPRANSGETQYF.

In its sample, this clonotype was seen many times. The chain joins TRBV11-2 to TRBJ2-7; D might be TRBD1 or TRBD2, each matching 5 bases. From germline, CDR1 is SGHAT and CDR2 FQNNGV. The CDR3 has 12 residues. Trimming took off 5 bases at V and 12 bases at J, with 17 bases between the two ends. The CDR3 DNA reads as TGTGCCAGCAGCCTGGGGGTGTCTAGTCCGTACTTC. Translation gives CASSLGVSSPYF.

As concerns this clonotype: A clone one base away is much larger, so this may be a read error. The genes are TRBV4-1 and TRBJ1-2; no reliable D call. Germline CDR1 and CDR2: MGHRA and YSYEKL. The V and J ends lost 6 bases and 6 bases respectively, with 14 bases between them. The CDR3 totals 13 residues. For the CDR3, the DNA is TGCGCCAGCAGTAACACATACGACCATGGCTACACCTTC. Amino acid sequence: CASSNTYDHGYTF.

This clonotype occurred a few times. This chain connects TRBV9 to TRBJ2-1, with 10 positions matching TRBD2. V trimming: 0 bases; J trimming: 5 bases; junction bases outside the gene matches: 2. Germline V gives CDR1 SGDLS, CDR2 YYNGEE. The CDR3 spans 15 residues. The CDR3 region is CASSVAGTSDNEQFF. The CDR3 nucleotides are TGTGCCAGCAGCGTAGCAGGGACTAGCGACAATGAGCAGTTCTTC.

The chain couples TRBV28 to TRBJ1-2, with D uncertain. V lost 4 bases and J lost 4, with 13 bases in between. From germline, CDR1 is MDHEN and CDR2 SYDVKM. This CDR3 region has 14 residues. The CDR3 here is CASSSVLGSYGYTF. DNA for the CDR3: TGTGCCAGCAGTTCCGTCTTAGGGAGCTATGGCTACACCTTC.

The chain employs TRBV12-5 and TRBJ2-1, with 10 bases aligning to TRBD2. Per the germline V gene, CDR1 is LGHNT and CDR2 is FRNRAP. V was clipped by 5 bases and J by 5 bases; unmatched bases: 6. This CDR3 region has 15 residues. CDR3 nucleotide sequence: TGTGCTAGTGGTCCCGGACTAGCGGCGCACAATGAGCAGTTCTTC. This sequence encodes CASGPGLAAHNEQFF.